This TCR beta chain derives from a study of blood T cell repertoires in COVID-19. In the study overall: The United States, Italy and Spain provided the acute and convalescent COVID-19 samples. PBMCs, B-cell-depleted T cells, or T cells were the source of the cDNA or gDNA that made up the material.

The CDR3 contains 14 residues. Germline CDR1 reads MNHEY; CDR2 reads SVGAGI. The germline V and J ends were trimmed by 0 bases and 1 base, with 4 bases remaining between them. Points on this clone: The sample has other DNA sequences that encode this CDR3 too.

This table comes from immunoSEQ multiplex PCR, and its TCRdb copy is limited to in-frame clones, with some not included. The sample consists of 150,000 to 200,000 clones, over 80% of them appearing once. J is TRBJ1-3 and V is TRBV6-5; D is uncertain. Sequenced: PBMCs or T cells enriched from blood (not recorded which). The TCR originated in a woman aged 60-75 years who had recovered from COVID-19. CDR3 in amino acids: CASSYSGSGNTIYF. CDR3 nucleotide sequence: TGTGCCAGCAGTTACTCCGGGTCTGGAAACACCATATATTTT.